What follows is one T cell receptor (beta chain) and its context. Its specificity is not known. Every participating donor gave one draw, a heparinised blood sample averaging around 120 mL. Naive, central memory, regulatory and stem cell-like memory cells within the CD4+ compartment were sorted using CD45RO/CCR7/CD25/CD127/CD95/CD27. These data belong to a study of beta chain features in type 1 diabetes. Study-wide results and caveats: Fewer insertions but more deletions were seen at VDJ junctions in type 1 diabetes patients. Type 1 diabetes patients had TCRB CDR3s that were shorter (moderately but significantly so) in all four CD4+ subsets.

Expressed TCRB transcripts were sequenced after all isolated RNA was converted to cDNA. Profiling relied on immunoSEQ multiplex PCR, and the TCRdb table lists in-frame clones only, not all of them. The sample gives about 360,000 clones, over 10% of which show up once; about 0.01% is in the top ten. This CDR3 has 13 residues. From germline, CDR1 is KGHSH and CDR2 LQKENI. Unmatched junction bases numbered 6, after V lost 9 bases and J lost 5 bases. V gene TRBV18 combines with J gene TRBJ1-5; 8 bases line up with TRBD1. The sequenced sample was naive CD4+ T cells from blood. The sequence derives from a young woman with type 1 diabetes. Written as DNA, the CDR3 is TGTGCCAGTTCCAGGGGGCTACATCAGCCCCAGCATTTT. Its protein product is CASSRGLHQPQHF.